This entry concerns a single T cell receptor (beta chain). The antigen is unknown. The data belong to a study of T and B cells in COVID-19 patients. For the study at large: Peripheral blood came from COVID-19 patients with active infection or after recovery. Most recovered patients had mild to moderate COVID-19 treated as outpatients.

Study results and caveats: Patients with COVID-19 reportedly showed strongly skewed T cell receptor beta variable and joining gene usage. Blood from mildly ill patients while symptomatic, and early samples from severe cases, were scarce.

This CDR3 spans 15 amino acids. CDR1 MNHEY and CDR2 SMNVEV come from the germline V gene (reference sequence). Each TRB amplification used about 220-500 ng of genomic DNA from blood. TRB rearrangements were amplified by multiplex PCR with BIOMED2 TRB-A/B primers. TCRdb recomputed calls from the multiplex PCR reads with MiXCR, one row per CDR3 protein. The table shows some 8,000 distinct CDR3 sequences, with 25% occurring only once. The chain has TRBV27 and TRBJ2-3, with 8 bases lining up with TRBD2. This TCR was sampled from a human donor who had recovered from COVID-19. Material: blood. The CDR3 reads CVSSSGGGSGDTQYF. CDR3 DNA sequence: TGTGTTAGCAGTTCGGGGGGGGGTTCGGGAGATACGCAGTATTTT.